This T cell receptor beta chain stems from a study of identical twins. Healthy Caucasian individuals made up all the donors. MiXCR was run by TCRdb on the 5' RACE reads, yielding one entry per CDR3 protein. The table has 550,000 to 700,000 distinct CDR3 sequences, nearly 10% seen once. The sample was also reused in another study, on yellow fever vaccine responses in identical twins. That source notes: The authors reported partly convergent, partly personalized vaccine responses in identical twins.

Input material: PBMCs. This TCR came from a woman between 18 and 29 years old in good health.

CDR3 sequence reads: CASSLAGSGAQETQYF. CDR3 bases: TGCGCCAGCAGCTTGGCTGGTAGCGGGGCTCAAGAGACCCAGTACTTC. The chain employs TRBV5-1 and TRBJ2-5, with TRBD2 matching 8 bases. V shed 0 bases, J shed 2 bases, and the junction held 6 bases outside the gene matches. Looked up from germline, CDR1 is SGHRS and CDR2 is YFSETQ. The CDR3 spans 16 residues.